Each of the 31 T cell receptor beta chains below was sequenced from the same sample in a study of blood T cell repertoires in COVID-19. This table comes from immunoSEQ multiplex PCR, and its TCRdb copy is limited to in-frame clones, with some not included. The sample carries around 400,000 clones, roughly 86% recorded once. Sequencing was carried out using peripheral blood. The receptors stem from an older woman with COVID-19, enrolled during active disease.

This clone was detected a few times. The chain has TRBV7-3 and TRBJ1-6; D may be TRBD1 (6 bases). The V end lost 2 bases, the J end lost 9 bases, and 11 bases lay between the germline ends. Germline CDR1 is SGHTA and CDR2 is FQGTGA. There are 14 residues in the CDR3. This chain's CDR3 is CASSLWGQVSPLHF. The CDR3 region has the DNA TGTGCCAGCAGCTTATGGGGGCAGGTTTCACCCCTCCACTTT.

This sequence joins TRBV6-2 or TRBV6-3 and TRBJ1-2; TRBD1 is a possible D gene (5 bases). This CDR3 has 13 amino acids. V lost 2 bases, J lost 6 bases, and 10 bases lay in between. Germline V gene lookup returns CDR1 MNHEY and CDR2 SVGEGT. The CDR3 loop is CASSYGRAHGYTF. The CDR3 nucleotides read TGTGCCAGCAGTTACGGCAGGGCTCATGGCTACACCTTC.

This chain links TRBV6-1 with TRBJ2-2, with 9 bases matching TRBD2. The germline CDR1 and CDR2 sequences are MNHNS and SASEGT. The CDR3 consists of 17 residues. V lost 3 bases, J lost 3 bases, and 8 bases stayed unmatched. Here the CDR3 DNA reads TGTGCCAGCAGTGACCCGGGACTAGCAGGCGACACCGGGGAGCTGTTTTTT. Amino acids: CASSDPGLAGDTGELFF.

The chain has TRBV6-9 and TRBJ1-2, with 7 bases aligning to TRBD1. Looked up from germline, CDR1 is MNHGY and CDR2 is SVAAGI. V shed 6 bases, J shed 0 bases, and the junction held 31 bases outside the gene matches. This CDR3 is 23 amino acids long. The CDR3 region is CASSHPGSGTDTTKWKANYGYTF. DNA of the CDR3: TGTGCCAGCAGCCACCCGGGGTCTGGGACAGATACAACCAAATGGAAAGCTAACTATGGCTACACCTTC.

This clone was seen only a few times. The chain joins TRBV4-1 to TRBJ2-2; 8 bases are shared with TRBD2. The CDR3 is 16 amino acids. V lost 4 bases to trimming and J lost 2 bases; unmatched junction nucleotides: 6. Per germline, CDR1 MGHRA and CDR2 YSYEKL. The CDR3 loop reads CASSRELAVNTGELFF. CDR3 nucleotides: TGCGCCAGCAGCCGAGAACTAGCGGTAAACACCGGGGAGCTGTTTTTT.

The chain carries TRBV2 and TRBJ1-4; D remains unclear. This CDR3 has 15 amino acids. Germline CDR1 and CDR2: SNHLY and FYNNEI. V lost 6 bases and J lost 4, with 15 bases in between. The CDR3 loop is CASRDNRAYNEKLFF. The CDR3 nucleotides are TGTGCCAGCAGAGATAACAGAGCCTATAATGAAAAACTGTTTTTT.

V usage is TRBV5-1 and J usage is TRBJ2-7, with D perhaps TRBD1 (6 bases). Germline values: CDR1 SGHRS, CDR2 YFSETQ. The CDR3 is 19 amino acids. The V and J ends lost 5 bases and 3 bases respectively, with 30 bases between them. The CDR3 sequence: CASRGVGQREGTPNYEQYF. DNA of the CDR3: TGCGCCAGCAGGGGCGTCGGACAGCGCGAAGGAACGCCAAACTACGAGCAGTACTTC.

The chain has TRBV9 and TRBJ1-2, with D perhaps TRBD1 (5 bases). The CDR3 runs 16 residues. V shed 0 bases and J shed 4 bases, with 16 bases lying between them. From germline, CDR1 is SGDLS and CDR2 YYNGEE. The CDR3 bases are TGTGCCAGCAGCGTAGCTCCAACGGGGGGGAGCTATGGCTACACCTTC. Residues: CASSVAPTGGSYGYTF.

The V call is TRBV6-6, the J call TRBJ2-7, with 8 bases matching TRBD1. Trimming at V came to 5 bases and at J to 3 bases, leaving 6 bases not matched to a gene. Germline CDR1 is MNHNY and CDR2 is SVGAGI (reference sequence). The CDR3 is 14 amino acids. CDR3 sequence (DNA): TGTGCCAGCAGTGCCCGACAGGGGATCTACGAGCAGTACTTC. Translated, it gives CASSARQGIYEQYF.

The V call is TRBV27, the J call TRBJ2-3; TRBD2 matches 8 bases. The germline V gene has CDR1 MNHEY and CDR2 SMNVEV (reference sequence). This CDR3 comprises 17 residues. The J segment lost 6 bases and the V segment lost 3 bases, leaving 14 bases of the junction unmatched. The CDR3 protein is CASSFDRGGRAGDTQYF. CDR3 nucleotide sequence: TGTGCCAGCAGTTTTGATCGGGGGGGCCGCGCCGGGGATACGCAGTATTTT.

The chain recombines TRBV9 with TRBJ2-1, with TRBD1 matching over 7 bases. The length of the CDR3 is 14 residues. Trimming took 4 bases from V and 3 from J; bases not matched to a gene: 4. CDR1 is SGDLS, CDR2 YYNGEE, per germline. In nucleotides, the CDR3 is TGTGCCAGCAGCCCCTGGGACAGCTACAATGAGCAGTTCTTC. This codes for CASSPWDSYNEQFF. The whole variable domain, filled in from reference TRBV9 and TRBJ2-1, reads DSGVTQTPKHLITATGQRVTLRCSPRSGDLSVYWYQQSLDQGLQFLIQYYNGEERAKGNILERFSAQQFPDLHSELNLSSLELGDSALYFCASSPWDSYNEQFFGPGTRLTVL.

The V and J genes are TRBV2 and TRBJ1-6; TRBD1 agrees at 7 bases. The CDR3 consists of 12 residues. Trimming took 8 bases from V and 10 from J; bases not matched to a gene: 5. CDR1 SNHLY and CDR2 FYNNEI come from the germline V gene. The DNA of the CDR3 is TGTGCCAGCGAGGGGGCAGGATCACCCCTCCACTTT. Its protein is CASEGAGSPLHF.

This chain connects TRBV7-2 to TRBJ2-1; 9 nucleotides line up with TRBD2. This CDR3 has 11 residues. Germline V gene data show CDR1 as SGHTA and CDR2 as FQGNSA. V trimming: 6 bases; J trimming: 15 bases; junction bases outside the gene matches: 6. The CDR3 region is CASRSGTSLFF. CDR3 nucleotides: TGTGCCAGCAGATCCGGGACTAGCCTGTTCTTC.

This chain links TRBV2 with TRBJ1-1; 9 bases agree with TRBD1. CDR3 length equals 14 residues. V gave up 6 bases and J gave up 5 bases; unmatched junction bases: 7. Germline V gene lookup returns CDR1 SNHLY and CDR2 FYNNEI. CDR3 coding DNA: TGTGCCAGCAGGACCGGGACAGGGAATACTGAAGCTTTCTTT. Translation: CASRTGTGNTEAFF.

The chain recombines TRBV11-2 with TRBJ2-3; the D is unclear. Trimming left V 2 bases short and J 8 bases short, with 11 bases between. The CDR3 spans 13 residues. The germline gives CDR1 SGHAT, CDR2 FQNNGV. In DNA form, the CDR3 reads TGTGCCAGCAGCTTAATGGTGTTGAGTACGCAGTATTTT. The encoded protein is CASSLMVLSTQYF.

The genes are TRBV28 and TRBJ1-2, with a weak D call TRBD1 (5 bases). The CDR3 runs 13 residues. The germline gives CDR1 MDHEN, CDR2 SYDVKM. The V gene lost 7 bases and the J gene lost 7 bases, with 16 bases spanning the gap. The CDR3 DNA follows: TGTGCCAGCACAGGTGGGGCTGTGTCTGGCTACACCTTC. Translation: CASTGGAVSGYTF.

The chain combines TRBV4-1 with TRBJ2-7; 10 bases line up with TRBD2. Germline V gives CDR1 MGHRA, CDR2 YSYEKL. J lost 2 bases, V lost 3 bases, and 7 bases had no gene match. The length of the CDR3 is 16 residues. The CDR3 region has the DNA TGCGCCAGCAGCCATGCTAGCGGGGGTCCCACCTACGAGCAGTACTTC. Amino acids: CASSHASGGPTYEQYF.

The chain employs TRBV5-3 and TRBJ2-3; the D is unclear. TRBV5-3 is flagged as an ORF with uncertain function. The CDR3 covers 17 residues. Trimming left V 0 bases short and J 1 base short, with 15 bases between. The CDR3 nucleotides read TGTGCCAGAAGCTTGGTCCACCAGCGTCGAGGCACAGATACGCAGTATTTT. Amino acid sequence: CARSLVHQRRGTDTQYF.

The chain recombines TRBV5-8 with TRBJ1-1; D is perhaps TRBD1 (6 bases). The V end was cut by 4 bases, the J end by 0 bases, with 10 bases between. Germline CDR1 reads SGHTS; CDR2 reads YDEGEE. CDR3 size: 14 residues. CDR3 bases: TGTGCCAGCAGCATGACAGGTCTGAACACTGAAGCTTTCTTT. Its protein product is CASSMTGLNTEAFF.

For the CDR3, the DNA is TGTGCCAGCAGCTCGCCCACAGGGGGCTGGAGGGGTGGCTACACCTTC. Encoded protein: CASSSPTGGWRGGYTF. The chain employs TRBV5-8 and TRBJ1-2; 9 bases are a match to TRBD1. The length of the CDR3 is 16 residues. Germline CDR1 reads SGHTS; CDR2 reads YDEGEE. V was pared by 3 bases and J by 7 bases, with 13 bases of the junction left unmatched. Full variable domain (missing parts from reference TRBV5-8 and TRBJ1-2): EAGVTQSPTHLIKTRGQQATLRCSPISGHTSVYWYQQALGLGLQFLLWYDEGEERNRGNFPPRFSGRQFPNYSSELNVNALELEDSALYLCASSSPTGGWRGGYTFGSGTRLTVV.

This clone was seen a single time. V is TRBV21-1 and J is TRBJ1-5; the table's D call TRBD1 went unverified against the DNA. TRBV21-1 is reported as a pseudogene. There are 17 residues in the CDR3. The CDR3: CASSARDRAIRGQPQHF. DNA of the CDR3: TGTGCCAGCAGCGCACGGGACAGGGCTATAAGGGGTCAGCCCCAGCATTTT.

This clone was seen only a few times. The gene calls are TRBV2 and TRBJ2-6; 9 bases map to TRBD2. CDR3 size: 18 residues. Germline CDR1 and CDR2: SNHLY and FYNNEI. The trim removed 6 bases at V and 0 bases at J, leaving 9 bases unmatched. The CDR3 loop reads CASRTRGGAFSGANVLTF. The CDR3 DNA is TGTGCCAGCAGGACCCGCGGGGGGGCCTTCTCTGGGGCCAACGTCCTGACTTTC.

The rearrangement joins TRBV24-1 to TRBJ2-2, with 7 bases fitting TRBD1. The length of the CDR3 is 16 residues. Germline CDR1 is KGHDR and CDR2 is SFDVKD. The junction had 7 bases not matched to a gene; V was cut back by 4 bases and J by 3 bases. CDR3 region: CATSEHTGAYTGELFF. In DNA, the CDR3 is TGTGCCACCAGTGAACACACAGGGGCTTACACCGGGGAGCTGTTTTTT.

This chain uses TRBV10-3 with TRBJ1-1; unclear D gene. Germline-derived CDR1 and CDR2 are ENHRY and SYGVKD. The V end was cut by 4 bases, the J end by 3 bases, with 12 bases between. The CDR3 sequence is 14 residues long. In DNA, the CDR3 is TGTGCCATCAGTGTTCGGGGAGCGGACACTGAAGCTTTCTTT. It specifies CAISVRGADTEAFF.

CDR3 DNA sequence: TGTGCCAGCAGTCCGATTTTCGCTTCGACCGGGCAAGAGACCCAGTACTTC. Translation: CASSPIFASTGQETQYF. This chain connects TRBV28 to TRBJ2-5; D gene unclear. CDR1 and CDR2 (germline): MDHEN, SYDVKM. The germline V and J ends were trimmed by 5 bases and 2 bases, with 21 bases remaining between them. This CDR3 comprises 17 residues.

In its sample, this clone was seen once. The chain uses TRBV15 and TRBJ1-6; possibly TRBD1 for D (5 bases). Per the germline V gene, CDR1 is LNHNV and CDR2 is YYDKDF (reference sequence). This CDR3 comprises 18 residues. Trimming removed 2 bases from V and 0 bases from J, with 14 bases in between. CDR3: CATSRRGSGSSYNSPLHF. CDR3 bases: TGTGCCACCAGCAGACGGGGGTCAGGGTCCTCCTATAATTCACCCCTCCACTTT.

The gene calls are TRBV5-1 and TRBJ1-6; TRBD1 is a possible D gene (6 bases). From germline, CDR1 is SGHRS and CDR2 YFSETQ. The CDR3 is 15 residues long. V gave up 5 bases and J gave up 0 bases, with 9 bases separating them. The DNA of the CDR3 is TGCGCCAGCAGTACAGGGCCCTCCTATAATTCACCCCTCCACTTT. Encoded protein: CASSTGPSYNSPLHF.

This chain connects TRBV6-5 to TRBJ1-1; D ambiguous. The CDR3 runs 13 residues. Trimming pared 2 bases from V and 1 base from J, leaving 5 bases between. Germline loops: CDR1 MNHEY, CDR2 SVGAGI. This chain's CDR3 is CASSYTGNTEAFF. The CDR3 DNA follows: TGTGCCAGCAGTTACACCGGGAACACTGAAGCTTTCTTT.

V usage is TRBV7-9 and J usage is TRBJ1-2; no firm D call. The CDR3 length is 13 residues. Trimming left V 0 bases short and J 8 bases short, with 10 bases between. Per germline, CDR1 SEHNR and CDR2 FQNEAQ (reference sequence). The DNA of the CDR3 is TGTGCCAGCAGCTTAGCCTCCTCCCAGGGCTACACCTTC. Its protein is CASSLASSQGYTF.

The gene calls are TRBV5-8 and TRBJ1-2; D gene unclear. Trimming shortened V by 4 bases and J by 7 bases, and 17 bases separated the two germline ends. Germline values: CDR1 SGHTS, CDR2 YDEGEE. CDR3 size: 14 residues. CDR3 sequence (DNA): TGTGCCAGCAGCCTATCTTTGGGCCTCTCTGGCTACACCTTC. This sequence encodes CASSLSLGLSGYTF.

V is TRBV24-1 and J is TRBJ2-7, with a weak D call TRBD1 (6 bases). This CDR3 is 14 amino acids long. Germline loops: CDR1 KGHDR, CDR2 SFDVKD. V lost 7 bases and J 2 bases, leaving 14 bases between the germline ends. The DNA of the CDR3 is TGTGCCACCAGGACCCCACAGGGAACCTACGAGCAGTACTTC. This codes for CATRTPQGTYEQYF.